This T cell receptor (beta chain) was identified during a study of CD8+CD57+ T cells in acquired aplastic anemia. The germline gives CDR1 SEHNR, CDR2 FQNEAQ (reference sequence). The CDR3 has 13 residues if both end residues are counted. This clonotype was picked up a small number of times. No antigen is known for it. The CDR3 does not close with the conserved phenylalanine or tryptophan, likely indicating a read error. It is unclear where the CDR3 begins or ends on the DNA, so no DNA is shown, and the CDR3 is as TCRdb lists it. Whole-study findings and limits: Researchers report that around 31 CD8+ CDR3 sequences appeared in both patients and controls. Patients versus controls showed no significant CD8+ Simpson's diversity difference.

Genomic DNA acted as the template from which TCR beta VDJ combination and CDR3 sequence profiling were carried out. Via MiXCR, TCRdb re-called the reads, giving one row per CDR3 protein. The sample consists of 270,000 or so distinct CDR3 sequences, around 82% of them appearing once. Whoever was chosen for sequencing had shown CD8+CD57+ cell expansion by flow cytometry. Each patient carried a diagnosis of severe acquired aplastic anemia. The study sampled blood from patients who had received no therapy. The V and J genes are TRBV7-9 and TRBJ2-3; the table names TRBD1, a call not compared with the DNA. This receptor was identified in a human donor with aplastic anemia. Specimen: sorted CD4+, CD8+, or CD8+CD57+ T cells (not recorded which) from PBMCs. CDR3: CASSLGTRDPVLR.